These 5 T cell receptor beta chains were all obtained from the same sample, sequenced in a study of OX40 agonist ivuxolimab in advanced cancers. Libraries were prepared by immunoSEQ multiplex PCR; TCRdb keeps only in-frame clonotypes and omits some of them. This table has around 60,000 clones, about 93% appearing once. The sequenced sample was CD4+ or CD8+ T cells sorted from blood, obtained in a trial of the OX40 agonist ivuxolimab. Every receptor here comes from an adult with an advanced solid tumor such as melanoma, head and neck, liver or kidney cancer.

CDR3 protein: CSVEDESVNTYEQYF. CDR3 DNA sequence: TGCAGCGTTGAAGATGAATCTGTCAATACCTACGAGCAGTACTTC. The chain is built from TRBV29-1 and TRBJ2-7; D is undetermined. The CDR3 is 15 amino acids. Germline V gives CDR1 SQVTM, CDR2 ANQGSEA. Trimming shortened V by 0 bases and J by 2 bases, and 14 bases separated the two germline ends.

The CDR3, as DNA: TGCGCCAGCAGCTTATACATCCCGGGACAGAGCTCTGGGGCCAACGTCCTGACTTTC. This encodes CASSLYIPGQSSGANVLTF. The V call is TRBV5-1, the J call TRBJ2-6; 7 bases fit TRBD1. Trimming took 2 bases from V and 0 from J; bases not matched to a gene: 11. This CDR3 is built from 19 residues. The germline V gene encodes CDR1 SGHRS and CDR2 YFSETQ.

The V and J genes are TRBV7-9 and TRBJ2-7; TRBD1 aligns across 9 bases. V dropped 1 base and J dropped 1; count of bases not matched to a gene: 5. The CDR3 sequence is 16 residues long. CDR1 and CDR2 from the germline V gene are SEHNR and FQNEAQ (reference sequence). The CDR3 sequence is CASSLVETGGSYEQYF. Written as DNA, the CDR3 is TGTGCCAGCAGCTTAGTCGAGACAGGGGGATCCTACGAGCAGTACTTC.

The gene calls are TRBV7-6 and TRBJ2-7; D unresolved. The germline gives CDR1 SGHVS, CDR2 FNYEAQ. This CDR3 spans 12 amino acids. Trimming left V 3 bases short and J 6 bases short, with 9 bases between. The CDR3 DNA follows: TGTGCCAGCAGCTTGAACGAAGGCGAGCAGTACTTC. It yields the protein CASSLNEGEQYF.

The CDR3 spells CASSLSKIPPYNEQFF. The DNA for the CDR3 is TGTGCCAGCAGTTTATCGAAGATCCCCCCTTACAATGAGCAGTTCTTC. The chain employs TRBV27 and TRBJ2-1; D ambiguous. The CDR3 loop spans 16 amino acids. The germline V gene encodes CDR1 MNHEY and CDR2 SMNVEV (reference sequence). Trimming took off 0 bases at V and 4 bases at J, with 13 bases between the two ends.